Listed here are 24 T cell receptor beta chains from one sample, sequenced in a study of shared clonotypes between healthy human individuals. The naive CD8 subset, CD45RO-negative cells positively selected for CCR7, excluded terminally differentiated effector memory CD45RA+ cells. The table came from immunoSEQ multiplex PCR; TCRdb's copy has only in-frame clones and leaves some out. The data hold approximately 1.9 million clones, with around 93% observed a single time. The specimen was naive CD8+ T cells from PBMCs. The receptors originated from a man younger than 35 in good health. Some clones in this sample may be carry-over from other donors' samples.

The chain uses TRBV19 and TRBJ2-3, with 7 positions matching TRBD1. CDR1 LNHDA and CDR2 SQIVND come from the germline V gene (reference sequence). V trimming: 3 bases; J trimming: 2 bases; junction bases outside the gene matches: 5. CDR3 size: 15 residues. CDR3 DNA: TGTGCCAGTAGTATCTTAGGGACAGACACAGATACGCAGTATTTT. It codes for CASSILGTDTDTQYF.

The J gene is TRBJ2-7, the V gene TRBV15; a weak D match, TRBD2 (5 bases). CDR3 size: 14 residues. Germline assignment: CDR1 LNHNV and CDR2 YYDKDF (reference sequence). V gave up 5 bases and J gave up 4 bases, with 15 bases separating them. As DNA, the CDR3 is TGTGCCACCAGCGAGACGCGGGTGGGATACGAGCAGTACTTC. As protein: CATSETRVGYEQYF.

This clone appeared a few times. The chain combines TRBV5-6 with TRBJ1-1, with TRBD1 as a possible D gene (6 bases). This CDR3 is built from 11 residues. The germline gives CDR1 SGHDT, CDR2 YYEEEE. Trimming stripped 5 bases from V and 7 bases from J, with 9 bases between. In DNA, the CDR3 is TGTGCCAGCAGTTCGGACAGTGAAGCTTTCTTT. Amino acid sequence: CASSSDSEAFF.

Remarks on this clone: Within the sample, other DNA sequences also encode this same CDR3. The CDR3 spells CASSWGVLNTEAFF. CDR3 nucleotide sequence: TGTGCCAGCAGTTGGGGGGTGCTGAACACTGAAGCTTTCTTT. The chain links TRBV27 to TRBJ1-1, with D maybe TRBD1 (5 bases). With 4 bases removed from V and 0 bases from J, the gap between germline ends came to 9 bases. From germline, CDR1 is MNHEY and CDR2 SMNVEV (reference sequence). This CDR3 is 14 amino acids long.

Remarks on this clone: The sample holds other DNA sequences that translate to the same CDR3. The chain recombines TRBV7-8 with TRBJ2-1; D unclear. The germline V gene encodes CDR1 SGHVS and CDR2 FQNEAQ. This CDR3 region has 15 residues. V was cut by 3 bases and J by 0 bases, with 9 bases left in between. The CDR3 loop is CASSFLQSSYNEQFF. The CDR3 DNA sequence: TGTGCCAGCAGCTTTTTGCAGAGCTCCTACAATGAGCAGTTCTTC. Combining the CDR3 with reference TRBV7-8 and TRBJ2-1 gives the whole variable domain GAGVSQSPRYKVAKRGQDVALRCDPISGHVSLFWYQQALGQGPEFLTYFQNEAQLDKSGLPSDRFFAERPEGSVSTLKIQRTQQEDSAVYLCASSFLQSSYNEQFFGPGTRLTVL.

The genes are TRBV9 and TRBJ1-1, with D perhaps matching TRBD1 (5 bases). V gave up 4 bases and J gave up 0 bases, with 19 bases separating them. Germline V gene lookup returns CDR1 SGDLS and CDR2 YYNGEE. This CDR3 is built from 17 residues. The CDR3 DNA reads TGTGCCAGCAGCCCAGGTGGGGCAGTGTATGTGAACACTGAAGCTTTCTTT. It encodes CASSPGGAVYVNTEAFF.

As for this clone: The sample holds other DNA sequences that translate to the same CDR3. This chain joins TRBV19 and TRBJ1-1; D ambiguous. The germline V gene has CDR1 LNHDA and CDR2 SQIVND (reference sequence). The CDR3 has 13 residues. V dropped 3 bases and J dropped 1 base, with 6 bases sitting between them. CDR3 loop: CASSINGNTEAFF. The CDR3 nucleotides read TGTGCCAGTAGTATTAACGGGAACACTGAAGCTTTCTTT.

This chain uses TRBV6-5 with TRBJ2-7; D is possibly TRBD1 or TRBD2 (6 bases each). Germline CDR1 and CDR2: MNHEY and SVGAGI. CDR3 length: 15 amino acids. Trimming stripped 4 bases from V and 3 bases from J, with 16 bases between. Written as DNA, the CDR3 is TGTGCCAGCAGTTCTAGGGGGACTGGCGGCTACGAGCAGTACTTC. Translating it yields CASSSRGTGGYEQYF.

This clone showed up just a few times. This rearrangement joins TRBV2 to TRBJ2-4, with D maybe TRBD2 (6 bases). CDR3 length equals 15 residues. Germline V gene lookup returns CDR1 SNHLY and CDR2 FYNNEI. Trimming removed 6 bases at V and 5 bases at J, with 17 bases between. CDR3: CASSMGRGFQNIQYF. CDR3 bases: TGTGCCAGCAGCATGGGACGGGGGTTCCAAAACATTCAGTACTTC.

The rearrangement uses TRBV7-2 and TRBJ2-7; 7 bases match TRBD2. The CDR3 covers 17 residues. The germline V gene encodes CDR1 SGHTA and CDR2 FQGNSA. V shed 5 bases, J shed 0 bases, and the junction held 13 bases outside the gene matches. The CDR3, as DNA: TGTGCCAGCAGCCCACGACCCCTGCGGGGGTACTCCTACGAGCAGTACTTC. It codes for CASSPRPLRGYSYEQYF.

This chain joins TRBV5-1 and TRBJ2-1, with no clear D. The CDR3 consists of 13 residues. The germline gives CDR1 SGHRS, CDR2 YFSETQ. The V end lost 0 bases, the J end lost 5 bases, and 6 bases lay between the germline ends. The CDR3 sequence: CASSLEADNEQFF. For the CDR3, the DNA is TGCGCCAGCAGCTTGGAGGCGGACAATGAGCAGTTCTTC. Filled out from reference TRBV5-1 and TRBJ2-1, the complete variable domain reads KAGVTQTPRYLIKTRGQQVTLSCSPISGHRSVSWYQQTPGQGLQFLFEYFSETQRNKGNFPGRFSGRQFSNSRSEMNVSTLELGDSALYLCASSLEADNEQFFGPGTRLTVL.

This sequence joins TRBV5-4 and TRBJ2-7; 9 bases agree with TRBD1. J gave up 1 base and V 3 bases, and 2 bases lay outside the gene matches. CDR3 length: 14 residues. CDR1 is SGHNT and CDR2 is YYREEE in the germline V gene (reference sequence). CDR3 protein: CASSWGTGSYEQYF. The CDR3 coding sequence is TGTGCCAGCAGCTGGGGGACAGGGTCCTACGAGCAGTACTTC. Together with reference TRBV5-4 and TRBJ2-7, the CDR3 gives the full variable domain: ETGVTQSPTHLIKTRGQQVTLRCSSQSGHNTVSWYQQALGQGPQFIFQYYREEENGRGNFPPRFSGLQFPNYSSELNVNALELDDSALYLCASSWGTGSYEQYFGPGTRLTVT.

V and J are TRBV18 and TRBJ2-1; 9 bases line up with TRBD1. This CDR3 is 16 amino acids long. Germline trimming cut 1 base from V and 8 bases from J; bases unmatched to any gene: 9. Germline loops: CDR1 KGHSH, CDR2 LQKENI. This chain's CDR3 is CASSPRQDRGRDEQFF. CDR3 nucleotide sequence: TGTGCCAGCTCACCACGCCAGGACAGGGGTCGGGATGAGCAGTTCTTC.

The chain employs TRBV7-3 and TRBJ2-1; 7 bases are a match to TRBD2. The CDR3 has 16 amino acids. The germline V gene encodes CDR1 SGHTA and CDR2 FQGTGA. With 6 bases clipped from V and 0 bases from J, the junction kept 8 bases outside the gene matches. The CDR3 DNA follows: TGTGCCAGCAGTAATGTGGGCGGGAGCTCCTACAATGAGCAGTTCTTC. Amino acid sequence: CASSNVGGSSYNEQFF.

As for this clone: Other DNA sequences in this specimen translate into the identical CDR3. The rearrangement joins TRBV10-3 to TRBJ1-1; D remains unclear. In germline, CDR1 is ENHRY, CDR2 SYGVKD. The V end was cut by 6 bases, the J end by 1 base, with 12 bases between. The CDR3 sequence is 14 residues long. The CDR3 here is CAISDANRNTEAFF. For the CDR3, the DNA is TGTGCCATCAGCGATGCTAACAGGAACACTGAAGCTTTCTTT.

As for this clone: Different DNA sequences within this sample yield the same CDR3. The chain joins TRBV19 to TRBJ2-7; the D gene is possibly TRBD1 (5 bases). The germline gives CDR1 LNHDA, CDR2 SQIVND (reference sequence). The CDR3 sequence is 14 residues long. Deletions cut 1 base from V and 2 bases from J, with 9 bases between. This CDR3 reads CASSIGPGTYEQYF. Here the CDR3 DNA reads TGTGCCAGTAGTATAGGACCAGGGACCTACGAGCAGTACTTC.

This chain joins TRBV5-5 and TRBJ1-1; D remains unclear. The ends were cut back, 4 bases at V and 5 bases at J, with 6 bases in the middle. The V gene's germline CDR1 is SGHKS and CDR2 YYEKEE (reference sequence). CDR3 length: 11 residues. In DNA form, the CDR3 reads TGTGCCAGCAGCCTAAAAACTGAAGCTTTCTTT. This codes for CASSLKTEAFF. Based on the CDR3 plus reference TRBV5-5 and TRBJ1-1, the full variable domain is DAGVTQSPTHLIKTRGQQVTLRCSPISGHKSVSWYQQVLGQGPQFIFQYYEKEERGRGNFPDRFSARQFPNYSSELNVNALLLGDSALYLCASSLKTEAFFGQGTRLTVV.

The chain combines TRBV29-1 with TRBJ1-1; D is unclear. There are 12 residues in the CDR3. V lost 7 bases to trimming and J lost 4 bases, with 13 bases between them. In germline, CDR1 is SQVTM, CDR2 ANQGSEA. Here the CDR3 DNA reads TGCAGCGCTCGAGTTGGAGTCACTGAAGCTTTCTTT. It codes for CSARVGVTEAFF.

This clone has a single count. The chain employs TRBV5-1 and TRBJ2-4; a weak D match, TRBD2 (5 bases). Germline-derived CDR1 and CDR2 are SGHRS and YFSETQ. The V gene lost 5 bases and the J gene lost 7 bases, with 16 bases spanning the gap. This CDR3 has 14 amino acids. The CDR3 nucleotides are TGCGCCAGCAGACCTGGTTTTGGGGAGAACATTCAGTACTTC. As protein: CASRPGFGENIQYF.

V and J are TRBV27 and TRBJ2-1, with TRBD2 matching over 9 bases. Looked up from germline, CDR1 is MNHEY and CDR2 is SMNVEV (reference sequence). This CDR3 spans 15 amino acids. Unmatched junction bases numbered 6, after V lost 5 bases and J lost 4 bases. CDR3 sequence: CASSQPTSGYNEQFF. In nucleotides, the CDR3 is TGTGCCAGCAGTCAACCGACTAGCGGATACAATGAGCAGTTCTTC.

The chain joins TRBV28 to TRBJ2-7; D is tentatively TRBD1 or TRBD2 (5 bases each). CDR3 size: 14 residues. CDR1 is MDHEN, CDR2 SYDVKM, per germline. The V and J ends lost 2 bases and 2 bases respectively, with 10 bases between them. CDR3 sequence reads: CASSLIRDAYEQYF. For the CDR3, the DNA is TGTGCCAGCAGTTTAATCCGGGACGCCTACGAGCAGTACTTC.

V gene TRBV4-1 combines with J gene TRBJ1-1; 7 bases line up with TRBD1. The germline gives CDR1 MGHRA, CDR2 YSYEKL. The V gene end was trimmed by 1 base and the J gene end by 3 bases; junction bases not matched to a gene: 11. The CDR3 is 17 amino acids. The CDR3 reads CASSQGTRGYSDTEAFF. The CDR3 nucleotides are TGCGCCAGCAGCCAAGGTACCAGGGGGTATTCGGACACTGAAGCTTTCTTT.

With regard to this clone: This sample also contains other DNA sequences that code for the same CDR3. Here the CDR3 reads CAISEAGSTDTQYF. The CDR3 bases are TGTGCCATCAGTGAGGCGGGATCCACAGATACGCAGTATTTT. This sequence joins TRBV10-3 and TRBJ2-3; D perhaps matches TRBD2 (6 bases). Germline CDR1 ENHRY, CDR2 SYGVKD. The V end was cut by 2 bases, the J end by 2 bases, with 8 bases between. The length of the CDR3 is 14 residues.

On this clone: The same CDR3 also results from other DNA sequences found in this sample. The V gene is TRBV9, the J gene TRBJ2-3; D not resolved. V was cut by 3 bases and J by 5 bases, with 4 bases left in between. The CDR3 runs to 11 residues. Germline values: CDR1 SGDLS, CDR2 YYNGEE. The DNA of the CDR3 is TGTGCCAGCAGCGGAGGAGATACGCAGTATTTT. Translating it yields CASSGGDTQYF.